This TCR beta chain was observed in a study of T and B cells in COVID-19 patients (dated by TCRdb to 2018 to 2020). Describing the broader study: Using TRB and IGH repertoire sequencing of peripheral blood, the study characterized adaptive immunity in COVID-19 patients who had active infection or had recovered. The recovered cohort included 15 to 19 patients who contributed around 21 samples, and most of those patients had mild to moderate COVID-19 that was managed on an outpatient basis. A median age of approximately 30 years was recorded in the recovered cohort versus around 67 years in the active-infection cohort. In the active-infection cohort, about 60% of the 20 patients were critically ill and required mechanical ventilation or ECMO. In the active-infection cohort, nine tenths of the roughly 20 patients had comorbidities linked to unfavorable COVID-19 outcome. The repository of TCR and BCR sequences included about 69 time points from about 35 patients, and more than 7 million TCR sequences were analysed. Because samples were available both during active disease and after recovery, a couple of patients were counted in both the recovered and the active cohorts. An age-matched reference group of 35 to 50 healthy donors negative for COVID-19 antibodies was used as the comparison for repertoire analyses. Up to about 10 follow-up blood samples were collected per patient, with some samples spanning different disease stages in the same individual. The paper as a whole reports these results and caveats: Specific T cell subsets (CD4+/Treg/CD8+) and sorted SARS-CoV-2-responsive or tetramer+ T cells had not yet been sequenced, and these experiments were ongoing. The reported TCR clusters were stated to require prospective validation before clinical use. The recovered cohort had 2,300 or so exclusive TCR clusters, including some 30 low-pGen clusters. In active COVID-19, TRB repertoires were highly clonal, while at recovery, diversity and richness increased above the levels seen in healthy donors. Patients with COVID-19 were reported to show strongly skewed TRBV/TRBJ gene usage. Blood samples obtained from mildly ill patients during symptoms, as well as early samples obtained from severe cases, were available only in scarce numbers. The cohort was considered too small to assess HLA contributions to COVID-19 susceptibility or severity.

TRB repertoires were amplified from around 250-460 ng of genomic DNA extracted from blood. With respect to this clonotype: Which antigen it targets is not known. The record has no base qualities; no much larger clone is one base away.

Sequencer: Illumina MiSeq. Multiplex PCR with BIOMED2 TRB-A/B primer pools was used to amplify TRB rearrangements. Illumina-compatible adapters and 7-nucleotide sample barcodes were attached to the amplicons through two consecutive PCRs. All library PCRs used Phusion HS II polymerase. The amplicons were purified from gel with the NucleoSpin Gel and PCR Clean-up kit, measured on Qubit, and then pooled at approximately 3.8 nM. Amplicon pool quality was checked on an Agilent 2100 Bioanalyzer before Illumina next-generation sequencing. The paper's data handling went like this. Annotation of TRB rearrangements was performed with MiXCR 3.0.8 using the default MiXCR reference library. Non-productive reads and sequences with fewer than 2 reads were excluded, and each unique CDR3 nucleotide sequence counted as one clone. Clonality, diversity, richness and V-J gene usage were computed in R 3.5.1. GLIPH2 was used to cluster TCRs based on CDR3 similarity, and OLGA was used to calculate the generation probabilities. Only GLIPH2 clusters with at least four unique TCR clonotypes present in at least three individuals were retained. Using fastp trimming at Q25 and MiXCR clonotype assembly, TCRdb reanalyzed the public sequencing data and kept in-frame beta chains. CDR3 protein duplicates are merged, each entry listing the most common genes and DNA. The V and J calls and clone size are TCRdb's, not the authors'. The table for this sample lists 7,000 to 9,500 distinct CDR3 sequences; roughly 24% of them were counted only once. Around 6.4% of the sample lies in the top ten.

The CDR3, from cysteine to phenylalanine, totals 11 residues. Only the CDR3 DNA is retained, 33 bases long and in frame from the first base. Clipping removes 7 bases from V and 6 bases from J, with 3 as the unmatched junction base count. Per the germline V gene, SQVTM is the CDR1 and ANQGSEA is the CDR2. The TCR sequence derives from a human donor who had recovered from COVID-19. In this chain, TRBV29-1 is recombined with TRBJ2-1, and 7 junction bases match TRBD2. Material for sequencing was blood. The nucleotides read TGCAGCGCAACGGGGGGCAATGAGCAGTTCTTC. Translated, it reads CSATGGNEQFF.